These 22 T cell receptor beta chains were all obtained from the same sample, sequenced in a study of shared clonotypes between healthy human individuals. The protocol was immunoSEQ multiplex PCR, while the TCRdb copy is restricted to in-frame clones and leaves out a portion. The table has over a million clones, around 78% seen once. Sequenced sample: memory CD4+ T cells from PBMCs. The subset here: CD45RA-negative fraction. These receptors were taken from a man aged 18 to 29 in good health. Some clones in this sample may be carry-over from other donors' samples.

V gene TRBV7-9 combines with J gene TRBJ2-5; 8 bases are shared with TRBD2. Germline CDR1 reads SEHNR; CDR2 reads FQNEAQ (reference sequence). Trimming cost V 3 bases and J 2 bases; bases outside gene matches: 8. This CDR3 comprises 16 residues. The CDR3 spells CASSFGLAGGQETQYF. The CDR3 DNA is TGTGCCAGCAGCTTTGGGCTAGCGGGCGGACAAGAGACCCAGTACTTC.

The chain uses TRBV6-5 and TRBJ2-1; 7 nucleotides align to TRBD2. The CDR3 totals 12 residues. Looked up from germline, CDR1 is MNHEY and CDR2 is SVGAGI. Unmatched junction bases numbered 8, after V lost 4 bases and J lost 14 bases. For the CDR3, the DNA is TGTGCCAGCAGTTCCCTGGGACTACAGGAGTTCTTC. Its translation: CASSSLGLQEFF.

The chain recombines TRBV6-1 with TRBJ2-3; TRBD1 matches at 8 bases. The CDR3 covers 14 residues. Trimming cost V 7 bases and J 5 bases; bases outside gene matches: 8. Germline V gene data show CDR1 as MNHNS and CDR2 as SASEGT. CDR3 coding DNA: TGTGCCAGCAATCCCCCAGGGGGCAGAGATACGCAGTATTTT. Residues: CASNPPGGRDTQYF.

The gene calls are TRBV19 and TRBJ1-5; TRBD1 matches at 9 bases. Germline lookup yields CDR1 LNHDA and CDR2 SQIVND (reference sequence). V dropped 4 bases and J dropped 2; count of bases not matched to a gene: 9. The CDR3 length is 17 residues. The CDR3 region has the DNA TGTGCCAGTAGTAGGGTACAGGGGGCAGGGGGCAATCAGCCCCAGCATTTT. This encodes CASSRVQGAGGNQPQHF.

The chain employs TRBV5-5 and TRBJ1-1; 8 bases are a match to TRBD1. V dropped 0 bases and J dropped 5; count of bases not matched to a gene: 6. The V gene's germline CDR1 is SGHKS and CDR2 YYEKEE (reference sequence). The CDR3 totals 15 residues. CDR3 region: CASSLAGGSWTEAFF. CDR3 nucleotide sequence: TGTGCCAGCAGCTTGGCAGGGGGCTCATGGACTGAAGCTTTCTTT.

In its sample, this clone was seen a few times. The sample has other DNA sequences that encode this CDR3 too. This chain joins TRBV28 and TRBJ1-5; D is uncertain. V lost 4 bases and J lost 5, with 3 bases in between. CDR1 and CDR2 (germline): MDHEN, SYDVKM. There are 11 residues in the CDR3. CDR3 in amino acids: CASSYDQPQHF. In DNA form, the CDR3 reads TGTGCCAGCAGTTACGATCAGCCCCAGCATTTT.

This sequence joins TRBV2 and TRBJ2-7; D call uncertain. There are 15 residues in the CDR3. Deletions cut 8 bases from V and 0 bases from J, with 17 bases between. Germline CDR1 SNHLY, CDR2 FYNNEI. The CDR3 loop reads CASQTRSSYSYEQYF. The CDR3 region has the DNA TGTGCCAGCCAAACCCGTTCATCCTACTCCTACGAGCAGTACTTC.

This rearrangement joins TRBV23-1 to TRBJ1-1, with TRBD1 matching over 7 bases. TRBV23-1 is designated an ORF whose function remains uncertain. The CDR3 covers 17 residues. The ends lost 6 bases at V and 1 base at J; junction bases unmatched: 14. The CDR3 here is CASRRAGTATTNTEAFF. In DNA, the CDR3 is TGCGCCAGCAGAAGAGCCGGGACAGCCACTACGAACACTGAAGCTTTCTTT.

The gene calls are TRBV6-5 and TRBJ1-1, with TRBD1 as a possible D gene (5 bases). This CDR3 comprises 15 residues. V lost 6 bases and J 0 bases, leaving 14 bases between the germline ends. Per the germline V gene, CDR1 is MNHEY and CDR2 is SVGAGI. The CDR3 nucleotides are TGTGCCAGCAGGCGGGACGGGGGATTGAACACTGAAGCTTTCTTT. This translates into CASRRDGGLNTEAFF.

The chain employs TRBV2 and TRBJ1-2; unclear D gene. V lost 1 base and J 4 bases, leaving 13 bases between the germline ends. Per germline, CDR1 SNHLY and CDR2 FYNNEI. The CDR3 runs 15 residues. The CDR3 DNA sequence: TGTGCCAGCAGTGAAGATTCAGCGGTCCCCTATGGCTACACCTTC. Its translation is CASSEDSAVPYGYTF.

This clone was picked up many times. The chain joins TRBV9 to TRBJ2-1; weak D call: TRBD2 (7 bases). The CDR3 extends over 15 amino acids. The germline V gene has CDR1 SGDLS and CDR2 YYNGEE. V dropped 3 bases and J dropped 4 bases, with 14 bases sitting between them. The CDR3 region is CASSESGGLYNEQFF. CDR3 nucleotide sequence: TGTGCCAGCAGCGAATCGGGGGGCCTTTACAATGAGCAGTTCTTC.

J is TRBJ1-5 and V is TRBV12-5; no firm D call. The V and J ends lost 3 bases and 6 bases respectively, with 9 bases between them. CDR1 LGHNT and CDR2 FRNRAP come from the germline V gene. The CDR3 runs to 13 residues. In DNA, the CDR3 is TGTGCTAGTGGTTTAGGAGGACTTCAGCCCCAGCATTTT. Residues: CASGLGGLQPQHF.

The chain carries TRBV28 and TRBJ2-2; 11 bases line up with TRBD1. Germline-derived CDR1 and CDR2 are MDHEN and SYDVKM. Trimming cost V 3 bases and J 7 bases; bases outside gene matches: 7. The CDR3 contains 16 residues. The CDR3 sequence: CASSFGQGALGGELFF. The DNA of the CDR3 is TGTGCCAGCAGTTTCGGACAGGGGGCTTTAGGCGGGGAGCTGTTTTTT. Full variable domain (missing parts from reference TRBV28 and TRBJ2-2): DVKVTQSSRYLVKRTGEKVFLECVQDMDHENMFWYRQDPGLGLRLIYFSYDVKMKEKGDIPEGYSVSREKKERFSLILESASTNQTSMYLCASSFGQGALGGELFFGEGSRLTVL.

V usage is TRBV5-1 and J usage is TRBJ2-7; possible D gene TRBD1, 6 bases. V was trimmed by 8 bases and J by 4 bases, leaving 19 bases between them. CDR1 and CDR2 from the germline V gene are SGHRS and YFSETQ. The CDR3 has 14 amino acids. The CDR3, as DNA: TGCGCCAGTAAGGAACAGGGAACCCTGTACGAGCAGTACTTC. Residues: CASKEQGTLYEQYF.

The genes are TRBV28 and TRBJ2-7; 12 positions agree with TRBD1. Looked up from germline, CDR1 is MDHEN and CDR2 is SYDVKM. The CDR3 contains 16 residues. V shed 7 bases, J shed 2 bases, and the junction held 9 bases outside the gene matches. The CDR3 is CASTSLGTGGTYEQYF. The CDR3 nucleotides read TGTGCCAGCACCTCCTTAGGGACAGGGGGCACCTACGAGCAGTACTTC.

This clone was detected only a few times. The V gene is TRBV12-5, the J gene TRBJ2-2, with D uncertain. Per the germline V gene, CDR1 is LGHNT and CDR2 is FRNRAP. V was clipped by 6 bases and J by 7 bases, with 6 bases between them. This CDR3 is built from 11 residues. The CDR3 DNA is TGTGCTAGTGGCCTCCACGGGGAGCTGTTTTTT. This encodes CASGLHGELFF. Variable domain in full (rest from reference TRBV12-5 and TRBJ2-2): DARVTQTPRHKVTEMGQEVTMRCQPILGHNTVFWYRQTMMQGLELLAYFRNRAPLDDSGMPKDRFSAEMPDATLATLKIQPSEPRDSAVYFCASGLHGELFFGEGSRLTVL.

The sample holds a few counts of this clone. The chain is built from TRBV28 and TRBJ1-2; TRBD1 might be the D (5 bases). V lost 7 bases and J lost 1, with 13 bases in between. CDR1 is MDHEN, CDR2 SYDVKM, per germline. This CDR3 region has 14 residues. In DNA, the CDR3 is TGTGCCAGCAAGATGACGGGGGGTAACTATGGCTACACCTTC. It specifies CASKMTGGNYGYTF.

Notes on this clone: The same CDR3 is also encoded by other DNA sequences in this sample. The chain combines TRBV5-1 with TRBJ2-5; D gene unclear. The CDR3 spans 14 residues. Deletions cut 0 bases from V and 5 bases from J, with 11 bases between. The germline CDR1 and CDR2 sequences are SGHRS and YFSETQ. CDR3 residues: CASSLGGNRETQYF. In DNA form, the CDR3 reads TGCGCCAGCAGCTTGGGAGGTAATCGGGAGACCCAGTACTTC.

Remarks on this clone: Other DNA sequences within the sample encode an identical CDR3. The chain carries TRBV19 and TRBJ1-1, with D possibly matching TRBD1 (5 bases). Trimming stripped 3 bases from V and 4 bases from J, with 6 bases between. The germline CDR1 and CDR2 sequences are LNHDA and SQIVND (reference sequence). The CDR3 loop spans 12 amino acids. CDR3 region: CASSMGGTEAFF. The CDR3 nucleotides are TGTGCCAGTAGTATGGGGGGCACTGAAGCTTTCTTT.

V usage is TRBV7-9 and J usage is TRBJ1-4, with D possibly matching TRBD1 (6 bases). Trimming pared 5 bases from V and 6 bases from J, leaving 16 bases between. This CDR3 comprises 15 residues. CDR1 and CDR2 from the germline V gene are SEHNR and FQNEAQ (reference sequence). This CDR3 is CASSPSARGYEKLFF. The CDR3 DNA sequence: TGTGCCAGCAGCCCATCGGCCAGGGGATATGAAAAACTGTTTTTT.

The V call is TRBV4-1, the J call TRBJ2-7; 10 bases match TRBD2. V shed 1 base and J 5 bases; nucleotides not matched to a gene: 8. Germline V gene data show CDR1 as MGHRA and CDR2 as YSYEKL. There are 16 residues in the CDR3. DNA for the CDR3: TGCGCCAGCAGCCAAGCCGGACTAGCGGCTCCCCACGAGCAGTACTTC. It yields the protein CASSQAGLAAPHEQYF.

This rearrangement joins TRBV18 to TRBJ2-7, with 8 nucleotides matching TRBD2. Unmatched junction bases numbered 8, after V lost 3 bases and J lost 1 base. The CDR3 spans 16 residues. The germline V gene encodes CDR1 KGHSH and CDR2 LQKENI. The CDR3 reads CASSPKGSGRSYEQYF. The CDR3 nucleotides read TGTGCCAGCTCACCGAAGGGGAGCGGGAGATCCTACGAGCAGTACTTC.